A selection of T cell receptor beta chains follows, all from one sample in a study of cytomegalovirus exposure and HLA in healthy donors. Data came from immunoSEQ multiplex PCR; TCRdb stores just in-frame clones and leaves some out. The sample contains under 150,000 clones, 67% of which appear only once. Sequencing was performed on PBMCs. These receptors all stem from a man aged 18 to 29 in good health and CMV-seropositive. The CDR3 runs from the conserved cysteine through the conserved F or W. Each record gives: J gene, V gene, clone size, CDR3 protein. Part of the rows lack a size; the others show once, few, many or a class for expanded clones.

TRBJ2-1 | TRBV11-2 | . | CASSLGLAGGRNEQFF
TRBJ2-5 | TRBV11-3 | few | CASSHRQGAIQSQYF
TRBJ2-5 | TRBV6-5 | few | CASSYSSQETQYF
TRBJ2-1 | TRBV7-2 | . | CASKASPTYNEQFF
TRBJ2-5 | TRBV9 | . | CASSPTSQETQYF
TRBJ1-1 | TRBV28 | . | CASSFWAEAFF
TRBJ1-1 | TRBV2 | . | CASKIAWNTEAFF
TRBJ2-6 | TRBV19 | . | CASSIGQLWANVLTF
TRBJ2-1 | TRBV15 | . | CATSTGQGGYNEQFF
TRBJ2-2 | TRBV7-2 | . | CASSLEGARRGELFF
TRBJ1-6 | TRBV19 | . | CASSDRDGSPLHF
TRBJ2-2 | TRBV29-1 | . | CSVLDTNTGELFF
TRBJ1-1 | TRBV2 | . | CASSVDRGWRTEAFF
TRBJ1-2 | TRBV6-6 | . | CASSYFTGAYGYTF
TRBJ2-7 | TRBV5-6 | . | CASSLRRFYEQYF
TRBJ2-2 | TRBV21-1 | . | CASSKVKIGDRRSRGTGELFF